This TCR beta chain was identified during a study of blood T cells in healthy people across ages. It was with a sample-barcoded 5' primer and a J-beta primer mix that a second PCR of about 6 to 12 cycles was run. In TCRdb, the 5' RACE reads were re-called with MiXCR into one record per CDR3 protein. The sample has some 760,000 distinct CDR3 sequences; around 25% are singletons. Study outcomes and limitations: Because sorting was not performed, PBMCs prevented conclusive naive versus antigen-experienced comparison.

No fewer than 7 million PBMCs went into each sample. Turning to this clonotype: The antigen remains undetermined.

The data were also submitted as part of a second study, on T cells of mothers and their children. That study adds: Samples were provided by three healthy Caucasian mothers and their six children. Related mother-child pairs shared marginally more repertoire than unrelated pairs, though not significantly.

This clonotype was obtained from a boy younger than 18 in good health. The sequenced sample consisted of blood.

The CDR3, as DNA: TGCGCCAGCAGCCAAGATCTGACAGGCGTCTCCTACGAGCAGTACTTC. As protein: CASSQDLTGVSYEQYF. The chain employs TRBV4-3 and TRBJ2-7, with a tentative D call TRBD1 (6 bases). CDR1 and CDR2 (germline): LGHNA, YSLEER. The CDR3 runs 16 residues. Trimming took 0 bases from V and 0 from J, leaving 12 bases between them.